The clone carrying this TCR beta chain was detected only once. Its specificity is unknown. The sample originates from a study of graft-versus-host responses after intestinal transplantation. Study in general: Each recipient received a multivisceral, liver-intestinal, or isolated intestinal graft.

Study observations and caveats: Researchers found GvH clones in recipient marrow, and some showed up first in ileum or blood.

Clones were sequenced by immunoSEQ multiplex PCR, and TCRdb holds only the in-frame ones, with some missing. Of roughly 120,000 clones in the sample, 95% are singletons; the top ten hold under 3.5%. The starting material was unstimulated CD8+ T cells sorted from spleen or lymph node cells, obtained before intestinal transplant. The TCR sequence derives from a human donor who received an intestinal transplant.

The CDR3 DNA reads as TGTGCCAGCAGCTCCCCGCTGAACGAGCAGTACTTC. Protein: CASSSPLNEQYF. The V gene is TRBV28, the J gene TRBJ2-7; D gene unclear. CDR3 length: 12 amino acids. Between the trimmed V and J ends, which lost 6 bases and 5 bases, there was a span of 11 bases. Looked up from germline, CDR1 is MDHEN and CDR2 is SYDVKM.